The sequence of this T cell receptor (beta chain) was determined in a study of blood T cell repertoires in COVID-19. Across the study: Acute and convalescent COVID-19 specimens originated in the United States, Italy and Spain. In each case, the material was cDNA or gDNA derived from T cells, B-cell-depleted T cells, or PBMCs.

Repertoires were generated with immunoSEQ multiplex PCR, while TCRdb's copy carries only in-frame clones and drops some. The table shows more than 200,000 clones, with under 90% occurring only once. This clone was observed a few times. Patients at the Seattle site were enrolled during active infection and followed longitudinally. Per germline, CDR1 SNHLY and CDR2 FYNNEI. V dropped 5 bases and J dropped 4 bases, with 18 bases sitting between them. This CDR3 is built from 16 residues. This clonotype was sampled from a man in his fifties with COVID-19, enrolled during active disease. Sequences were obtained from peripheral blood. The chain links TRBV2 to TRBJ2-1, with a weak D call TRBD2 (7 bases). The CDR3: CASSRVGGGAYNEQFF. The CDR3 bases are TGTGCCAGCAGTCGGGTCGGAGGGGGGGCTTACAATGAGCAGTTCTTC. The entire variable domain, with the rest obtained from reference TRBV2 and TRBJ2-1, is as follows: EPEVTQTPSHQVTQMGQEVILRCVPISNHLYFYWYRQILGQKVEFLVSFYNNEISEKSEIFDDQFSVERPDGSNFTLKIRSTKLEDSAMYFCASSRVGGGAYNEQFFGPGTRLTVL.